This T cell receptor (beta chain) was observed in a study of technical replicates of blood from a few donors. The CDR3 extends over 11 amino acids. With 3 bases removed from V and 10 bases from J, the gap between germline ends came to 7 bases. Per the germline V gene, CDR1 is SGHTA and CDR2 is FQGNSA. Profiling relied on immunoSEQ multiplex PCR, and the TCRdb table lists in-frame clones only, not all of them. The data show about 44,000 clones, around 96% seen once. The receptor comes from a human donor in good health. Input material: T cells isolated from PBMCs. This chain connects TRBV7-2 to TRBJ2-1; D is unresolved. CDR3 sequence reads: CASSFFREQFF. The CDR3 region has the DNA TGTGCCAGCAGCTTTTTTCGGGAGCAGTTCTTC. The entire variable domain, with the rest obtained from reference TRBV7-2 and TRBJ2-1, is as follows: GAGVSQSPSNKVTEKGKDVELRCDPISGHTALYWYRQSLGQGLEFLIYFQGNSAPDKSGLPSDRFSAERTGGSVSTLTIQRTQQEDSAVYLCASSFFREQFFGPGTRLTVL.